This TCR beta chain derives from a study of identical twins. Findings and caveats of the study: In cord blood, abundant beta clonotypes had fewer insertions; memory showed no trend.

Unique molecular identifiers were in the cDNA, with template-switch universal primer binding. MiXCR, applied by TCRdb to the 5' RACE reads, yields one record per CDR3 protein. The sample contains about 530,000 distinct CDR3 sequences, about 16% of which appear only once. CDR3 length: 12 residues. Between the trimmed V and J ends, which lost 6 bases and 11 bases, there was a span of 14 bases. Of note for this clonotype: The antigen remains unidentified.

This sample was also put to use in a study of yellow fever vaccine responses in identical twins.

Sequencing used CD4+ T cells sorted from blood. The clonotype comes from a woman aged 18-29 years in good health. The chain recombines TRBV12-3 or TRBV12-4 with TRBJ2-1; D ambiguous. The CDR3 region is CASSAAITQQFF. The CDR3 coding sequence is TGTGCCAGCAGCGCCGCCATCACGCAGCAGTTCTTC.